The present T cell receptor beta chain was sequenced within a study of T-cell reconstitution after alpha-beta-depleted transplantation in children. Study-level findings and limits: The high TCRbeta diversity at day 60 in some patients came from surviving recipient T cells and thymic progenitors. The origin of alpha-beta T cells about two months after transplant was reportedly several hundred expanded graft clones. By one year post-transplant, T-cell counts and diversity largely arose from T cells that were newly produced.

CDR1 SGHRS and CDR2 YFSETQ come from the germline V gene. V was clipped by 3 bases and J by 4 bases, with 8 bases between them. The CDR3 runs 13 residues. This clonotype was seen only a few times. What it binds is not known. Unique molecular identifiers were built into the TCRbeta library. TCRdb reprocessed the PCR reads via MiXCR and lists one record per CDR3 protein. The sample has 530,000 or so distinct CDR3 sequences; 27% are singletons. The clonotype comes from a boy in the first two years of life with Wiskott-Aldrich syndrome, due to receive a stem cell transplant. V and J are TRBV5-1 and TRBJ2-1; D ambiguous. The sequenced sample was PBMCs, obtained before TCRalphabeta/CD19-depleted stem cell transplant. CDR3 sequence: CASSYEAYNEQFF. CDR3 nucleotide sequence: TGCGCCAGCAGCTATGAAGCTTACAATGAGCAGTTCTTC.